This T cell receptor beta chain was sequenced in a study of T cells after yellow fever vaccination. Overall study context: Preparation of fractions with low cell numbers was performed using SMART-Seq v4 Ultra Low Input.

TCRdb redid the calling of the 5' RACE reads with MiXCR, one entry per CDR3 protein. The table has just under 600,000 distinct CDR3 sequences, less than 15% seen once; the top ten hold around 15%. This clonotype was counted a few times. This sequence originates from a man under 40 who received the YFV17D yellow fever vaccine. The sequences come from PBMCs, collected on the day of the yellow fever booster vaccination.

The CDR3 sequence is CSVGPKGSYEQYF. CDR3 in DNA: TGCAGCGTTGGGCCGAAGGGTTCCTACGAGCAGTACTTC. V gene TRBV29-1 combines with J gene TRBJ2-7; D not resolved. The CDR3 length is 13 residues. Trimming cost V 4 bases and J 1 base, with 11 bases left between them. Germline CDR1 and CDR2: SQVTM and ANQGSEA.